A selection of T cell receptor beta chains follows, all from one sample in a study of blood T cell repertoires in COVID-19. The repertoire was sequenced with immunoSEQ multiplex PCR; TCRdb's copy has only in-frame clones and lacks some. This table has 200,000 to 250,000 clones, 83% appearing once. Sequencing used PBMCs or T cells enriched from blood (not recorded which). These receptors came from a woman aged 40 to 55 who had been exposed to COVID-19. Both conserved end residues are part of each CDR3. Fields, in order: J gene, clone size, D gene, V gene, CDR3 DNA, CDR3 protein. D genes are given only for firm matches. Clone size is not always given. Where it is, it says once, few, many or a class for expanded clones.

j_gene: TRBJ2-7
abundance: .
d_gene: TRBD2
v_gene: TRBV7-2
CDR3nt: TGTGCCAGCAGCTTAGCCCCCGGTTTGACTAGCGGGGGGATCTACGAGCAGTACTTC
CDR3aa: CASSLAPGLTSGGIYEQYF

j_gene: TRBJ2-5
abundance: .
d_gene: TRBD1
v_gene: TRBV5-1
CDR3nt: TGCGCCAGCAGCGCCGGGACAGGGGGTGTTGGGACCCAGTACTTC
CDR3aa: CASSAGTGGVGTQYF

j_gene: TRBJ1-4
abundance: .
d_gene: TRBD1
v_gene: TRBV6-5
CDR3nt: TGTGCCAGCAGTTACTCTGCCGGGACAGGGGAGGAAAAACTGTTTTTT
CDR3aa: CASSYSAGTGEEKLFF

j_gene: TRBJ2-2
abundance: .
d_gene: .
v_gene: TRBV18
CDR3nt: TGTGCCAGCTCACTCCGGGGTACCTCCGGGGAGCTGTTTTTT
CDR3aa: CASSLRGTSGELFF

j_gene: TRBJ2-7
abundance: few
d_gene: .
v_gene: TRBV2
CDR3nt: TGTGCCAGCAGTAATGTGGCAGCAAACCGCAGGTCAGACTCCTACGAGCAGTACTTC
CDR3aa: CASSNVAANRRSDSYEQYF

j_gene: TRBJ1-3
abundance: .
d_gene: TRBD1
v_gene: TRBV2
CDR3nt: TGTGCCAGCAGTCAGGGGGCCGCAGGAAACACCATATATTTT
CDR3aa: CASSQGAAGNTIYF

j_gene: TRBJ2-3
abundance: .
d_gene: TRBD2
v_gene: TRBV11-1
CDR3nt: TGTGCCAGCAACACAGCGGGGGATACGCAGTATTTT
CDR3aa: CASNTAGDTQYF

j_gene: TRBJ2-7
abundance: .
d_gene: TRBD2
v_gene: TRBV19
CDR3nt: TGTGCCAGTAGTATAGGGGGGGGTATCTACGAGCAGTACTTC
CDR3aa: CASSIGGGIYEQYF

j_gene: TRBJ1-3
abundance: .
d_gene: TRBD1
v_gene: TRBV4-3
CDR3nt: TGCGCCAGCAGCCAAATGACCCTGACAGGGATATCCTCTGGAAACACCATATATTTT
CDR3aa: CASSQMTLTGISSGNTIYF

j_gene: TRBJ2-1
abundance: .
d_gene: TRBD2
v_gene: TRBV5-1
CDR3nt: TGCGCCAGCAGCCTCCCCCTCTTAGCGGGGGCCTCCTACAATGAGCAGTTCTTC
CDR3aa: CASSLPLLAGASYNEQFF

j_gene: TRBJ1-4
abundance: .
d_gene: TRBD1
v_gene: TRBV25-1
CDR3nt: TGTGCCAGCAGTGATCCGGGACAGGGAGATGAAAAACTGTTTTTT
CDR3aa: CASSDPGQGDEKLFF

j_gene: TRBJ1-5
abundance: .
d_gene: .
v_gene: TRBV5-4
CDR3nt: TGTGCCAGCAGCCACAGGGATAGCAATCAGCCCCAGCATTTT
CDR3aa: CASSHRDSNQPQHF

j_gene: TRBJ1-1
abundance: .
d_gene: .
v_gene: TRBV2
CDR3nt: TGTGCCAGCAGGAGGGGGACAACCACTGAAGCTTTCTTT
CDR3aa: CASRRGTTTEAFF

j_gene: TRBJ1-2
abundance: .
d_gene: TRBD1
v_gene: TRBV5-1
CDR3nt: TGCGCCAGCAGCCTGGGACAGGTCAACTATGGCTACACCTTC
CDR3aa: CASSLGQVNYGYTF

j_gene: TRBJ2-3
abundance: .
d_gene: TRBD2
v_gene: TRBV7-2
CDR3nt: TGTGCCAGCAGCTTCTCCACTAGCGGGGGCACAGATACGCAGTATTTT
CDR3aa: CASSFSTSGGTDTQYF

j_gene: TRBJ2-7
abundance: .
d_gene: .
v_gene: TRBV11-3
CDR3nt: TGTGCCAGCAGCTTAGTAGGCCCGCAGGTCCACGAGCAGTACTTC
CDR3aa: CASSLVGPQVHEQYF

j_gene: TRBJ1-5
abundance: once
d_gene: TRBD1
v_gene: TRBV24-1
CDR3nt: TGTGCCACCAGTGATGCTAACAGGGGCGCGAGCAATCAGCCCCAGCATTTT
CDR3aa: CATSDANRGASNQPQHF

j_gene: TRBJ1-3
abundance: .
d_gene: .
v_gene: TRBV7-2
CDR3nt: TGTGCCAGCACCCCCTACTCTGGAAACACCATATATTTT
CDR3aa: CASTPYSGNTIYF

j_gene: TRBJ1-3
abundance: .
d_gene: TRBD1
v_gene: TRBV24-1
CDR3nt: TGTGCCACCAGTGAAACAGGGGGCGACGGAAACACCATATATTTT
CDR3aa: CATSETGGDGNTIYF

j_gene: TRBJ1-2
abundance: .
d_gene: .
v_gene: TRBV18
CDR3nt: TGTGCCAGCTCACCTCAGGAGGGAGACTATGGCTACACCTTC
CDR3aa: CASSPQEGDYGYTF

j_gene: TRBJ1-3
abundance: .
d_gene: .
v_gene: TRBV20-1
CDR3nt: TGCAGTGTTAGCGGGCGGGACACCATATATTTT
CDR3aa: CSVSGRDTIYF

j_gene: TRBJ1-4
abundance: .
d_gene: .
v_gene: TRBV30
CDR3nt: TGTGCCTGGGGGATAGAAAATGAAAAACTGTTTTTT
CDR3aa: CAWGIENEKLFF

j_gene: TRBJ1-1
abundance: .
d_gene: TRBD1
v_gene: TRBV4-2
CDR3nt: TGTGCCAGCAGCCAAGATGGGACAGGGGGGACGAACACTGAAGCTTTCTTT
CDR3aa: CASSQDGTGGTNTEAFF

j_gene: TRBJ2-7
abundance: .
d_gene: TRBD1
v_gene: TRBV28
CDR3nt: TGTGCCAGCAGTTTCTTGGGACAGGGGATGTTAGACGCCTACGAGCAGTACTTC
CDR3aa: CASSFLGQGMLDAYEQYF

j_gene: TRBJ2-5
abundance: .
d_gene: .
v_gene: TRBV3-1/TRBV3-2
CDR3nt: TGTGCCAGCAGCCAAGGCGGGGAGACCCAGTACTTC
CDR3aa: CASSQGGETQYF

j_gene: TRBJ1-1
abundance: .
d_gene: .
v_gene: TRBV6-5
CDR3nt: TGTGCCAGCACCCTAATCAGGGGCACGAACACTGAAGCTTTCTTT
CDR3aa: CASTLIRGTNTEAFF

j_gene: TRBJ1-1
abundance: .
d_gene: .
v_gene: TRBV5-4
CDR3nt: TGTGCCAGCAGCCTTATAACGGGGAACACTGAAGCTTTCTTT
CDR3aa: CASSLITGNTEAFF

j_gene: TRBJ2-2
abundance: .
d_gene: TRBD1
v_gene: TRBV9
CDR3nt: TGTGCCAGCAGCGCGAAAACAGGGGTACACACCGGGGAGCTGTTTTTT
CDR3aa: CASSAKTGVHTGELFF

j_gene: TRBJ1-1
abundance: .
d_gene: TRBD1
v_gene: TRBV12-3/TRBV12-4
CDR3nt: TGTGCCAGCAGTTTAACCCGGACAGGGGTCTTT
CDR3aa: CASSLTRTGVF

j_gene: TRBJ1-4
abundance: .
d_gene: TRBD1
v_gene: TRBV5-1
CDR3nt: TGCGCCAGCAGCGAGCAGGGGGCGGGTGAAAAACTGTTTTTT
CDR3aa: CASSEQGAGEKLFF

j_gene: TRBJ1-1
abundance: .
d_gene: TRBD1
v_gene: TRBV30
CDR3nt: TGTGCCTGGAGTGGAGGGACAGGGGCCACTGAAGCTTTCTTT
CDR3aa: CAWSGGTGATEAFF

j_gene: TRBJ2-7
abundance: .
d_gene: TRBD2
v_gene: TRBV18
CDR3nt: TGTGCCAGCTCACTTACGCGGGGGACTAGCAACTCCTACGAGCAGTACTTC
CDR3aa: CASSLTRGTSNSYEQYF

j_gene: TRBJ2-2
abundance: once
d_gene: .
v_gene: TRBV9
CDR3nt: TGTGCCAGCAGCGGACAAGAGCTGTTTTTT
CDR3aa: CASSGQELFF

j_gene: TRBJ2-5
abundance: once
d_gene: .
v_gene: TRBV18
CDR3nt: TGTGCCAGCTCACCCCTCGGACAGCTCCAAGAGACCCAGTACTTC
CDR3aa: CASSPLGQLQETQYF

j_gene: TRBJ1-1
abundance: .
d_gene: .
v_gene: TRBV11-2
CDR3nt: TGTGCCAGCAGTCCCTATTGGGGGGGGAGCACTGAAGCTTTCTTT
CDR3aa: CASSPYWGGSTEAFF

j_gene: TRBJ1-6
abundance: .
d_gene: TRBD1
v_gene: TRBV19
CDR3nt: TGTGCCAGTAGTATTGGACAGGGATATTCACCCCTCCACTTT
CDR3aa: CASSIGQGYSPLHF

j_gene: TRBJ2-7
abundance: .
d_gene: TRBD2
v_gene: TRBV4-1
CDR3nt: TGCGCCAGCAGCCGGGGGGCTAGCGGGGCCTCCTACGAGCAGTACTTC
CDR3aa: CASSRGASGASYEQYF

j_gene: TRBJ2-5
abundance: .
d_gene: .
v_gene: TRBV7-9
CDR3nt: TGTGCCAGCAGCCCCTCCAGGTCATCGTACCAAGAGACCCAGTACTTC
CDR3aa: CASSPSRSSYQETQYF

j_gene: TRBJ1-1
abundance: .
d_gene: .
v_gene: TRBV5-1
CDR3nt: TGCGCCAGCAGCGCGACAGTTAATACTGAAGCTTTCTTT
CDR3aa: CASSATVNTEAFF

j_gene: TRBJ2-3
abundance: .
d_gene: .
v_gene: TRBV21-1
CDR3nt: TGTGCCAGCAGCAAAGAAGAGCGGGGGGCCGACTGCACAGATACGCAGTATTTT
CDR3aa: CASSKEERGADCTDTQYF

j_gene: TRBJ1-1
abundance: .
d_gene: .
v_gene: TRBV29-1
CDR3nt: TGCAGCGTTGTGGTACAGGGAGCAAAGGCTGAAGCTTTCTTT
CDR3aa: CSVVVQGAKAEAFF

j_gene: TRBJ1-1
abundance: .
d_gene: .
v_gene: TRBV12-3/TRBV12-4
CDR3nt: TGTGCCAGCAGTTTTGTAAACACTGAAGCTTTCTTT
CDR3aa: CASSFVNTEAFF

j_gene: TRBJ1-6
abundance: .
d_gene: .
v_gene: TRBV10-3
CDR3nt: TGTGCCATCAGTGAGGGCTTGGAGAATTCACCCCTCCACTTT
CDR3aa: CAISEGLENSPLHF

j_gene: TRBJ2-5
abundance: once
d_gene: TRBD2
v_gene: TRBV6-6
CDR3nt: TGTGCCAGCAGTTACTCTGGCGGGGGGGCGAAAGAGACCCAGTACTTC
CDR3aa: CASSYSGGGAKETQYF

j_gene: TRBJ1-1
abundance: .
d_gene: .
v_gene: TRBV28
CDR3nt: TGTGCCATCAGCCCTTCTAGGAACACTGAAGCTTTCTTT
CDR3aa: CAISPSRNTEAFF

j_gene: TRBJ2-3
abundance: .
d_gene: TRBD2
v_gene: TRBV29-1
CDR3nt: TGCAGCGTTGAAGGACTAGCGGGGGCCCTCATAACGCAGTATTTT
CDR3aa: CSVEGLAGALITQYF

j_gene: TRBJ1-1
abundance: .
d_gene: .
v_gene: TRBV5-1
CDR3nt: TGCGCCAGCAGCTTAAACAGGGACGTCGTTGGTGAAGCTTTCTTT
CDR3aa: CASSLNRDVVGEAFF

j_gene: TRBJ2-5
abundance: .
d_gene: TRBD1
v_gene: TRBV6-5
CDR3nt: TGTGCCAGCAGGGGGACAGGGATGAGGGAGACCCAGTACTTC
CDR3aa: CASRGTGMRETQYF